This T cell receptor (beta chain) appears in the sequencing data of a study of T cells in Graves' hyperthyroidism and ophthalmopathy. Background on the study: Blood was drawn when the patient was first diagnosed and still untreated.

Overall study results and limits: Expanded thyroid clonotypes (above 0.001) were mostly also found in blood.

With respect to this clonotype: Its cognate antigen is unknown.

This CDR3 has 15 residues. The germline V gene encodes CDR1 DFQATT and CDR2 SNEGSKA (reference sequence). Trimming removed 0 bases from V and 6 bases from J; junction bases left unmatched: 6. Amplification targeted TCR beta CDR3 regions from RNA transcripts. The HTBI primer set drove a first-round RT-PCR of the TCR CDR3. MiXCR, applied by TCRdb to the multiplex PCR reads, yields one record per CDR3 protein. The sample holds 250,000 to 300,000 distinct CDR3 sequences; over 15% are singletons and the top ten take around 57%. Ophthalmopathy in the patients scored at least 3 on Clinical Activity Score and at least 4 on NOSPECS grade, lasting under 3 months. Uncontrolled infection, other autoimmune disease, pregnancy or lactation disqualified patients from enrolment.

This sequence joins TRBV20-1 and TRBJ2-7; 12 bases are shared with TRBD2. The sequence came from a woman between 55 and 75 years old with Graves' ophthalmopathy. The sequencing input was blood. The CDR3 nucleotides are TGCAGTGCTAGAGACCCTAGCGGGGGGGCGGGCGAGCAGTACTTC. This sequence encodes CSARDPSGGAGEQYF.